This T cell receptor (beta chain) derives from a study of identical twins. The CDR3 extends over 17 amino acids. Germline V gives CDR1 LGHNA, CDR2 YNFKEQ. V lost 10 bases, J lost 4 bases, and 26 bases lay in between. Through template switching, a universal primer site was introduced, and the cDNA contained unique molecular identifiers. MiXCR was run by TCRdb on the 5' RACE reads, yielding one entry per CDR3 protein. Of 350,000 to 600,000 distinct CDR3 sequences in the sample, 12% to 15% are singletons; the top ten hold 0.4% to 0.55%. In its sample, this clonotype was seen a few times. This sample was also put to use in a study of yellow fever vaccine responses in identical twins.

This receptor was identified in a woman under 30 in good health. The chain carries TRBV4-2 and TRBJ2-1, with a tentative D call TRBD1 (5 bases). Sequenced: CD4+ T cells sorted from blood. CDR3 in DNA: TGTGCCACCAGTCCTTTAAGGGGCTTGTCTGGGTACAATGAGCAGTTCTTC. Amino acids: CATSPLRGLSGYNEQFF.